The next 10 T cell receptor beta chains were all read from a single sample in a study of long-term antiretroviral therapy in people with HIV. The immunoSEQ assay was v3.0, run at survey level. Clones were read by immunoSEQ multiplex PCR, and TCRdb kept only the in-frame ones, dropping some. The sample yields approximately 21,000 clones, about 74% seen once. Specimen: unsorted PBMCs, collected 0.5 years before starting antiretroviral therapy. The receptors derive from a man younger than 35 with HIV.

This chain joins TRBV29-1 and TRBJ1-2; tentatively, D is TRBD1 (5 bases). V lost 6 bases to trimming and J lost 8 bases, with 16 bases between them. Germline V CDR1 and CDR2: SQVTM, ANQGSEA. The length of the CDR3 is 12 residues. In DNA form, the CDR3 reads TGCAGCGTGGGACCGAAGGAAGGCGGCTACACCTTC. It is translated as CSVGPKEGGYTF.

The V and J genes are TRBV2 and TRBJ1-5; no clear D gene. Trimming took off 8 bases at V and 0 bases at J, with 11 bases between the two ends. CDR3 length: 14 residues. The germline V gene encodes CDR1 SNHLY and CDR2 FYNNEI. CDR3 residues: CASERPYSNQPQHF. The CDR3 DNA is TGTGCCAGCGAACGGCCTTATAGCAATCAGCCCCAGCATTTT.

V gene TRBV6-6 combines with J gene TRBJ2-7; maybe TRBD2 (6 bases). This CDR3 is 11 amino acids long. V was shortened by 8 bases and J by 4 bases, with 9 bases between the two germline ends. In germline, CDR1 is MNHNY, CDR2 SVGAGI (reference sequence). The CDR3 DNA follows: TGTGCCAGCGGTGGAGGGTACGAGCAGTACTTC. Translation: CASGGGYEQYF.

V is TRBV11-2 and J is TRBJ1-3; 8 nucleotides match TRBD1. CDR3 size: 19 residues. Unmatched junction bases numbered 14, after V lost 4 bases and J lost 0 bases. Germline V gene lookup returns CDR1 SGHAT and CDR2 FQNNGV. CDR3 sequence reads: CASSSDRGVLEHSGNTIYF. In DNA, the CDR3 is TGTGCCAGCAGCTCCGACAGGGGTGTACTAGAACACTCTGGAAACACCATATATTTT.

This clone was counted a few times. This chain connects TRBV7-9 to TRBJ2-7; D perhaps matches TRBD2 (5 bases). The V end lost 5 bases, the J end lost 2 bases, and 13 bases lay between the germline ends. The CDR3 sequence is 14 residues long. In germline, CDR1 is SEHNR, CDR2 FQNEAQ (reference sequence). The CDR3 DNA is TGTGCCAGCAGCATGGAAGGGCGGGCCTACGAGCAGTACTTC. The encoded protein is CASSMEGRAYEQYF.

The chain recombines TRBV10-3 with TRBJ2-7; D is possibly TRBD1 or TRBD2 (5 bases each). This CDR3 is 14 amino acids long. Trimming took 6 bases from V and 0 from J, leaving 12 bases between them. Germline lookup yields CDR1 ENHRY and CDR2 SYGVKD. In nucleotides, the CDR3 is TGTGCCATCAGGCCGGGACGGGACTCCTACGAGCAGTACTTC. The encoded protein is CAIRPGRDSYEQYF.

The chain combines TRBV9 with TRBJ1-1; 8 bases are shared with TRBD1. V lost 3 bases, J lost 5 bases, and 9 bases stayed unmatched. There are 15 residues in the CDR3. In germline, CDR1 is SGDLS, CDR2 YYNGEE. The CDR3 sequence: CASSDGRDRLTEAFF. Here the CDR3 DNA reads TGTGCCAGCAGCGACGGAAGGGACAGGTTAACTGAAGCTTTCTTT.

CDR3: CASSALGSVKDYGYTF. The CDR3 coding sequence is TGTGCCAGCAGCGCTCTGGGGTCGGTTAAGGACTATGGCTACACCTTC. The chain uses TRBV5-5 and TRBJ1-2; D is unclear. The germline gives CDR1 SGHKS, CDR2 YYEKEE (reference sequence). The CDR3 spans 16 residues. Trimming took 4 bases from V and 3 from J, leaving 19 bases between them.

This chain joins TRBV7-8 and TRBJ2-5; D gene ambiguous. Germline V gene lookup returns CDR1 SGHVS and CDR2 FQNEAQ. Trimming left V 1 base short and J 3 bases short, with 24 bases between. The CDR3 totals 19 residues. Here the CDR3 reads CASSLGLSRHPIRKETQYF. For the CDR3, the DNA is TGTGCCAGCAGCTTAGGCCTTAGCAGACACCCGATTAGGAAAGAGACCCAGTACTTC. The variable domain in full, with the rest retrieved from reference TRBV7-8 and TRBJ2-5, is GAGVSQSPRYKVAKRGQDVALRCDPISGHVSLFWYQQALGQGPEFLTYFQNEAQLDKSGLPSDRFFAERPEGSVSTLKIQRTQQEDSAVYLCASSLGLSRHPIRKETQYFGPGTRLLVL.

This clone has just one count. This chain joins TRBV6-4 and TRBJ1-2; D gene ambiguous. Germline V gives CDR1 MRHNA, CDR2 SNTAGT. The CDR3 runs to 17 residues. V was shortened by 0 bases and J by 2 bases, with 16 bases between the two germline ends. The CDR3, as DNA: TGTGCCAGCAGTGACTCGTGGGGAGAGGGATCCAACTATGGCTACACCTTC. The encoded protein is CASSDSWGEGSNYGYTF.